This T cell receptor (beta chain) was found in a study of OX40 agonist ivuxolimab in advanced cancers. Study details: Among those enrolled, mean age was 60 years (range about 23 to 90) and 82.7% were male.

Sequenced by immunoSEQ multiplex PCR; TCRdb stores in-frame clones only, minus some. The table lists some 85,000 clones, over 75% of them singletons, with 2% to 2.5% in the top ten. The CDR3 length is 16 residues. V dropped 4 bases and J dropped 6; count of bases not matched to a gene: 11. Germline loops: CDR1 SGHRS, CDR2 YFSETQ. The J gene is TRBJ2-3, the V gene TRBV5-1; 10 bases agree with TRBD2. The sample consisted of CD4+ or CD8+ T cells sorted from blood, taken in a trial of the OX40 agonist ivuxolimab. This TCR was sampled from an adult with an advanced solid tumor such as melanoma, head and neck, liver or kidney cancer. CDR3 residues: CASSTGASGSVDTQYF. Here the CDR3 DNA reads TGCGCCAGCAGCACGGGGGCTAGCGGGAGTGTCGATACGCAGTATTTT.